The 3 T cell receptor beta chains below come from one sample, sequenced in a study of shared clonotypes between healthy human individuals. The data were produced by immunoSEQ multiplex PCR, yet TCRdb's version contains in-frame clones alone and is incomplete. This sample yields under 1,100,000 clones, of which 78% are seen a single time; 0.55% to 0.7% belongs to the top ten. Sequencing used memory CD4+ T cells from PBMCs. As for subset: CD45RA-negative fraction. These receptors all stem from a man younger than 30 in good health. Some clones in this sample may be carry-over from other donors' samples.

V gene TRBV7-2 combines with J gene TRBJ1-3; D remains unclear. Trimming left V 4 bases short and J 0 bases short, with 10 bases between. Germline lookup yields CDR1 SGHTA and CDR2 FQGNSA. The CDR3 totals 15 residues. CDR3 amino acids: CASSSRRGSGNTIYF. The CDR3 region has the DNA TGTGCCAGCAGCTCCCGTCGGGGCTCTGGAAACACCATATATTTT.

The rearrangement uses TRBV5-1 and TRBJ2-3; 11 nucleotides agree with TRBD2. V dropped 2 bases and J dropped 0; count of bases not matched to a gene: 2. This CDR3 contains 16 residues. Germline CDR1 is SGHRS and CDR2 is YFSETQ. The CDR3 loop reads CASSFLAGGSTDTQYF. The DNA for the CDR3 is TGCGCCAGCAGCTTCTTAGCGGGAGGGAGCACAGATACGCAGTATTTT.

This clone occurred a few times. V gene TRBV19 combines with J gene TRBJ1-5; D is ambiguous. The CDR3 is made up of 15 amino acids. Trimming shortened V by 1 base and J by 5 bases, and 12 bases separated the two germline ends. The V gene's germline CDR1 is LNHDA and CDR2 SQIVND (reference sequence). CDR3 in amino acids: CASSIAGSPDQPQHF. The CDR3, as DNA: TGTGCCAGTAGTATAGCTGGGAGTCCTGATCAGCCCCAGCATTTT.